This TCR beta chain was profiled in a study of T cells in Graves' hyperthyroidism and ophthalmopathy (dated by TCRdb to about 2019). Regarding the study in general: Peripheral blood samples were taken at initial diagnosis, before any treatment was given. The paper describes TCR Vbeta CDR3 sequencing of roughly 130 peripheral blood samples, made up of 43 ophthalmopathy patients, around 78 hyperthyroidism patients and roughly 17 progressor patients. The study also compared thyroid tissue and blood T-cell repertoires from 6 or 7 Graves' hyperthyroidism patients. Prospective prediction of ophthalmopathy was tested in an independent validation cohort consisting of some 19 hyperthyroidism patients and approximately 16 patients who later progressed to ophthalmopathy. For training and testing, the 110 or so patients in the discovery cohort were randomly divided in a 7:3 ratio. To identify distinguishing TCR V-J signatures, a discovery cohort of about 100 patients was used, comprising 43 with Graves' ophthalmopathy and around 60 with stable Graves' hyperthyroidism. After blood sampling, hyperthyroidism patients were treated with methimazole at a starting dose of 30 mg daily, and ophthalmopathy patients were treated with high-dose intravenous methylprednisolone.

This clonotype was observed a few times. Its antigen remains unidentified. No base quality information exists; no much larger clone differs at one position. What the authors observed across the whole study: During validation, the model predicted progression to ophthalmopathy a median of about 5.9 months ahead of onset, with roughly 65% sensitivity and almost 75% specificity. Most expanded thyroid clonotypes (frequency above 0.001) were also found in blood, which suggests that blood repertoires may mirror thyroid immune responses. Ophthalmopathy was separated from stable hyperthyroidism by a 13 V-J signature model, with 85% to 90% sensitivity and approximately 84% specificity obtained in cross-validation and 80%/75% obtained in testing. No statistical method was used to set the sample size in advance, and investigators knew the group allocation.

Hyperthyroidism patients were aged 18 to 65 years and newly diagnosed, with disease duration of less than 2 months. Any patient with an uncontrolled infection, another autoimmune disease, pregnancy or lactation was excluded. Diagnoses were established on the basis of clinical symptoms, serum thyroxine and TRAb, thyroid ultrasound, and orbital computed tomography. Blood from progressor patients was collected at the time of first diagnosis with hyperthyroidism, before any ophthalmopathy symptoms had appeared. PBMCs were separated from roughly 10 ml of fresh peripheral blood using Ficoll-Paque density gradient centrifugation. Progressor patients were first diagnosed with Graves' hyperthyroidism and then developed ophthalmopathy during follow-up. Trizol reagent was used to extract total RNA, and RNA quality was then checked on an Agilent 2100 Bioanalyzer. The TCR beta CDR3 regions were amplified from the RNA transcripts. A first-round RT-PCR of the TCR CDR3 used the HTBI primer set with the Qiagen OneStep RT-PCR kit. The libraries were constructed in a second round of multiplex PCR and then size-selected and purified. Libraries were sequenced paired-end with 100 bp reads on an Illumina HiSeq2000. In the source study's methods: SOAPnuke was used to process the raw data, with reads discarded if the reads contained adapters or uncalled bases, had a mean Phred below 15, or lacked an exact constant-primer or identifier match. High-quality paired reads were merged with COPE v1.2.5, and unique nucleotide sequences were defined as clonotypes. MiTCR v1.1 was used to align clonotypes to the IMGT TRBV, TRBD and TRBJ reference segments. Analysis was restricted to V-J combinations with a frequency above 0.0001, which covered 98% to 99.2% of repertoires. A TCS score was defined as the ratio of F50 (clonal expansion) to E x V (chaos), with BLOSUM62-based TCRdist applied between CDR3 peptides within each V-J. Welch's t-statistics and random forest reduced approximately 520 V-J features to roughly 13, which were used in a naive Bayes classifier (R e1071). Clones were called with MiXCR by TCRdb after fastp trimmed the public reads at Q25, and only in-frame beta chains were retained. Rows with one shared CDR3 protein collapse into an entry with the most common genes and DNA. The V and J calls were determined by TCRdb, not by the authors. The sample contains more than 550,000 distinct CDR3 sequences, approximately 19% of them found a single time. The ten largest account for roughly 17% of the sample.

The sequence was collected from a woman in her fifties or sixties with Graves' hyperthyroidism that later progressed to Graves' ophthalmopathy. Sequences were obtained from blood.

The sequenced DNA: TGTGCCAGCACCTTAGACGGGGTAGACAATCAGCCCCAGCATTTT. It codes for CASTLDGVDNQPQHF. The receptor chain draws on TRBV6-1 and TRBJ1-5; the D gene lacks a confident call. V drops 7 bases and J drops 3 bases, leaving 16 bases in between. From a lookup of the germline V gene, CDR1 and CDR2 are MNHNS and SASEGT. The CDR3 runs 15 amino acids, cysteine and phenylalanine included. The CDR3 DNA has 45 bases and is translated from base 1.